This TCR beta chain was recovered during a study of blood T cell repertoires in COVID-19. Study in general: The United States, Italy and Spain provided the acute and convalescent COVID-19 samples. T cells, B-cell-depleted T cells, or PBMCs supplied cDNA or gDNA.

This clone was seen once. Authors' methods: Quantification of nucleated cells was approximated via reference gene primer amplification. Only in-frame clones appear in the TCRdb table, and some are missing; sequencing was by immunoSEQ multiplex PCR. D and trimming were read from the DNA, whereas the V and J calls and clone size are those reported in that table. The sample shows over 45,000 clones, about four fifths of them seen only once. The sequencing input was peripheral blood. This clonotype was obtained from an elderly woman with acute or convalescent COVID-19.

CDR3 sequence: CASSLEMTSVLFF. CDR3 coding DNA: TGTGCCAGCAGCTTAGAGATGACTAGCGTTTTGTTCTTC. J is TRBJ2-1 and V is TRBV11-3, with 8 bases that match TRBD2. The CDR3 runs to 13 residues. V dropped 0 bases and J dropped 15; count of bases not matched to a gene: 7. Germline values: CDR1 SGHNT, CDR2 YENEEA.